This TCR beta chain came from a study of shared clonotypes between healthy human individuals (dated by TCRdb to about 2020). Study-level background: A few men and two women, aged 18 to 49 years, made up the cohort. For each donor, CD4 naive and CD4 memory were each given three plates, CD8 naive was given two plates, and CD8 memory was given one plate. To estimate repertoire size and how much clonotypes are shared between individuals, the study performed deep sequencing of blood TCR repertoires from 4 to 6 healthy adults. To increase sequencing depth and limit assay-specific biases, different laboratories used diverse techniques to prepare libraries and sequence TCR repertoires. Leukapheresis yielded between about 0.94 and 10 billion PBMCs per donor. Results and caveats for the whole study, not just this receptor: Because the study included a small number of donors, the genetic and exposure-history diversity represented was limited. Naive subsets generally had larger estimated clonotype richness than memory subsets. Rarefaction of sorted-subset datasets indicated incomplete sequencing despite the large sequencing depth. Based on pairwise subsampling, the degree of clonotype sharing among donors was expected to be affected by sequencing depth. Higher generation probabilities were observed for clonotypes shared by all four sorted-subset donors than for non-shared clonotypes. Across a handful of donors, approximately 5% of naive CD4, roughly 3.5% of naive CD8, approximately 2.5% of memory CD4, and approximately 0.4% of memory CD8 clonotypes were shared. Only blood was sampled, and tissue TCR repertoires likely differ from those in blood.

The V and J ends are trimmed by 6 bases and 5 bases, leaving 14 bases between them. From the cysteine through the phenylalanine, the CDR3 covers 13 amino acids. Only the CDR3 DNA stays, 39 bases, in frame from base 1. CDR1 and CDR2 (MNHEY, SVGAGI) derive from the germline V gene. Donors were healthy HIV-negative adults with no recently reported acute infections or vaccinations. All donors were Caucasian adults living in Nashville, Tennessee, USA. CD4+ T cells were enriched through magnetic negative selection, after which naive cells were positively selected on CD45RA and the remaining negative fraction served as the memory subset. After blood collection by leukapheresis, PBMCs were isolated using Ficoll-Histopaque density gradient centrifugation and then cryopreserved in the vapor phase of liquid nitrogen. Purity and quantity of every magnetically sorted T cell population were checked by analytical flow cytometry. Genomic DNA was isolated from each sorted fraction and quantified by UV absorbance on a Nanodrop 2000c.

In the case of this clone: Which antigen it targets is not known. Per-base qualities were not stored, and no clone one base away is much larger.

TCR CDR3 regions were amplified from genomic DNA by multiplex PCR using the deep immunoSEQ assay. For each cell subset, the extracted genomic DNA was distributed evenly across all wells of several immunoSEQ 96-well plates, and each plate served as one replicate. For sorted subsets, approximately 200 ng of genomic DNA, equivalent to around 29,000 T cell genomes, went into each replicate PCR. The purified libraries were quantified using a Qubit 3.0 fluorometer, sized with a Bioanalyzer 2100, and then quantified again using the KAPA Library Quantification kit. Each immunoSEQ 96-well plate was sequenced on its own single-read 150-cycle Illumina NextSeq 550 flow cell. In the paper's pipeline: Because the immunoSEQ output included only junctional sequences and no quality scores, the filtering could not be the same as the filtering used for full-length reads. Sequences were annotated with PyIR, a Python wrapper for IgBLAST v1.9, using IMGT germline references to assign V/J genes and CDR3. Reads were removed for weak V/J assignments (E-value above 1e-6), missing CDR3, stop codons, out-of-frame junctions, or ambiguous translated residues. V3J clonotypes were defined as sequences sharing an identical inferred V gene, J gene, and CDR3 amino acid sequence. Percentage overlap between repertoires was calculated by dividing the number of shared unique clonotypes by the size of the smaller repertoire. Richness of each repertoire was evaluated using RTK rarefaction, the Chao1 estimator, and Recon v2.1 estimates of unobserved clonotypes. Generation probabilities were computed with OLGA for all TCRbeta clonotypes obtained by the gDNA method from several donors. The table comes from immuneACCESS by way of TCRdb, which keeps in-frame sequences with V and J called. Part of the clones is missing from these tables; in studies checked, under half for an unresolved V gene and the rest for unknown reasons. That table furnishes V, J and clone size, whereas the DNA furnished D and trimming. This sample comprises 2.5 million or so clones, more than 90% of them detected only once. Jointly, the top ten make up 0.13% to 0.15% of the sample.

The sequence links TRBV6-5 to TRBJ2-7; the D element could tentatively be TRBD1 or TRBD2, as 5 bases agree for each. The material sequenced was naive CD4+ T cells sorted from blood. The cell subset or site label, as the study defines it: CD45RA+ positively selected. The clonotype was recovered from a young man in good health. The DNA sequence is TGTGCCAGCAGGGGGACGGGGAAAGACGAGCAGTACTTC. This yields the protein CASRGTGKDEQYF.